A selection of T cell receptor beta chains follows, all from one sample in a study of blood T cell repertoires in COVID-19. The assay was immunoSEQ multiplex PCR, and TCRdb's table has in-frame clones only and misses some. This sample has about 89,000 clones, with 86% found just once. The sequencing input was peripheral blood. The receptors come from a man aged 80 or over with active or convalescent COVID-19. The CDR3 runs from the conserved cysteine through the conserved F or W. Fields, in order: J gene, clone size, V gene, D gene, CDR3 protein, CDR3 DNA. A D gene is named only where the DNA matches it firmly. Part of the rows lack a size; the others show once, few, many or a class for expanded clones.

TRBJ2-7 . TRBV2 TRBD1 CASSDQGAGYEQYF TGTGCCAGCAGTGATCAGGGGGCTGGATACGAGCAGTACTTC
TRBJ1-2 . TRBV5-4 . CASSRKQGTHDGYTF TGTGCCAGCAGCCGAAAACAGGGAACCCACGATGGCTACACCTTC
TRBJ2-6 . TRBV5-1 . CASSLAGLGSGANVLTF TGCGCCAGCAGCTTGGCAGGGCTGGGTTCTGGGGCCAACGTCCTGACTTTC
TRBJ2-7 . TRBV18 TRBD2 CASSRSAAGGTNYEQYF TGTGCCAGCTCAAGGTCGGCAGCGGGAGGAACGAACTACGAGCAGTACTTC
TRBJ1-2 . TRBV19 . CASSIGLSRQTYGYTF TGTGCCAGTAGTATCGGCCTAAGCAGACAAACCTATGGCTACACCTTC
TRBJ1-1 . TRBV18 . CASSPRDITDTEAFF TGTGCCAGCTCACCCCGGGATATTACAGACACTGAAGCTTTCTTT
TRBJ1-1 . TRBV28 TRBD1 CASSLFPGQGDSTEAFF TGTGCCAGCAGTTTATTTCCGGGACAGGGCGATAGCACTGAAGCTTTCTTT
TRBJ2-2 . TRBV7-2 . CASSLSGTGELFF TGTGCCAGCAGCCTTAGCGGCACCGGGGAGCTGTTTTTT
TRBJ2-4 . TRBV19 TRBD2 CASSIVGRSRGLLAKNIQYF TGTGCCAGTAGTATAGTCGGGAGGTCTCGGGGACTACTAGCCAAAAACATTCAGTACTTC
TRBJ2-5 . TRBV7-8 . CASSFGRGETQYF TGTGCCAGCAGCTTCGGGAGAGGGGAGACCCAGTACTTC
TRBJ1-1 . TRBV7-2 . CASSLGAAGGTEAFF TGTGCCAGCAGCTTAGGGGCGGCTGGAGGCACTGAAGCTTTCTTT
TRBJ2-7 . TRBV7-9 TRBD1 CASSLTGTDYEQYF TGTGCCAGCAGTTTGACCGGGACAGATTACGAGCAGTACTTC
TRBJ2-1 . TRBV4-2 TRBD2 CASSQGTSGRYNEQFF TGTGCCAGCAGCCAAGGGACTAGCGGGAGGTATAATGAGCAGTTCTTC
TRBJ2-5 . TRBV19 TRBD2 CASSIGLAGVLETQYF TGTGCCAGTAGTATAGGACTAGCGGGAGTGCTGGAGACCCAGTACTTC
TRBJ1-2 . TRBV6-6 TRBD1 CASSHGTGNYGYTF TGTGCCAGCAGTCACGGGACAGGGAACTATGGCTACACCTTC
TRBJ1-1 . TRBV29-1 . CSATLQGFNTEAFF TGCAGCGCCACCCTACAGGGCTTTAACACTGAAGCTTTCTTT
TRBJ1-6 . TRBV19 TRBD1 CASSLGQGRSPLHF TGTGCCAGTAGTCTAGGACAGGGTCGTTCACCCCTCCACTTT
TRBJ2-5 . TRBV27 . CASSQQGSQETQYF TGTGCCAGCAGTCAACAGGGAAGCCAAGAGACCCAGTACTTC
TRBJ2-7 . TRBV12-3/TRBV12-4 . CASSRSTDSEQYF TGTGCCAGCAGCAGAAGTACGGACAGCGAGCAGTACTTC
TRBJ1-1 . TRBV18 TRBD1 CASSPRQGAGNTEAFF TGTGCCAGCTCACCAAGACAGGGGGCGGGGAACACTGAAGCTTTCTTT
TRBJ2-5 . TRBV30 TRBD2 CAWSVQRTSGRARETQYF TGTGCCTGGAGTGTACAGCGGACTAGCGGGAGGGCCCGCGAGACCCAGTACTTC
TRBJ1-6 once TRBV7-2 . CASSIQGYNSPLHF TGTGCCAGCAGCATACAGGGATATAATTCACCCCTCCACTTT
TRBJ1-5 once TRBV6-2/TRBV6-3 . CASSYAGVGQPQHF TGTGCCAGCAGTTACGCAGGGGTAGGGCAGCCCCAGCATTTT
TRBJ2-1 once TRBV15 . CATSRDGLKQFF TGTGCCACCAGCAGAGATGGGCTCAAGCAGTTCTTC
TRBJ1-1 . TRBV14 . CASRSGIPNTEAFF TGTGCCAGCAGGTCAGGGATCCCGAACACTGAAGCTTTCTTT
TRBJ2-1 . TRBV4-2 TRBD2 CASSQGLAGDNEQFF TGTGCCAGCAGCCAGGGACTAGCGGGAGACAATGAGCAGTTCTTC
TRBJ1-4 . TRBV7-9 TRBD1 CASSSGQGIEKLFF TGTGCCAGCAGCTCTGGACAGGGAATCGAAAAACTGTTTTTT
TRBJ1-3 . TRBV19 . CASSIPHARYSGNTIYF TGTGCCAGTAGTATTCCCCATGCGAGATACTCTGGAAACACCATATATTTT
TRBJ1-5 . TRBV10-3 TRBD1 CAISESRTGGNQPQHF TGTGCCATCAGTGAGTCTCGAACAGGGGGCAATCAGCCCCAGCATTTT
TRBJ2-1 . TRBV5-5 . CASSLGHPPRSNNEQFF TGTGCCAGCAGCCTGGGACATCCACCCAGGTCTAACAATGAGCAGTTCTTC
TRBJ2-2 . TRBV7-6 . CASSLVGDTGELFF TGTGCCAGCAGCTTAGTCGGAGACACCGGGGAGCTGTTTTTT
TRBJ2-7 . TRBV5-4 . CASSLGTEGSYEQYF TGTGCCAGCAGCTTGGGCACAGAGGGTAGCTACGAGCAGTACTTC
TRBJ2-3 . TRBV7-8 . CASSLGLSVLTDTQYF TGTGCCAGCAGCTTGGGACTCTCAGTACTCACAGATACGCAGTATTTT
TRBJ2-1 . TRBV6-2/TRBV6-3 . CASSYPLGIKFF TGTGCCAGCAGTTACCCCCTAGGAATTAAGTTCTTC
TRBJ1-1 . TRBV6-5 . CASSSPGANTEAFF TGTGCCAGCAGTTCCCCGGGAGCGAACACTGAAGCTTTCTTT
TRBJ1-2 few TRBV7-9 . CASSPDSLYGYTF TGTGCCAGCAGCCCGGACAGCCTCTATGGCTACACCTTC
TRBJ2-7 . TRBV11-2 TRBD2 CASSPGTSGNEQYF TGTGCCAGCAGTCCTGGGACTAGCGGGAACGAGCAGTACTTC
TRBJ2-7 . TRBV7-2 . CASSPTRARYEQYF TGTGCCAGCAGCCCAACGAGGGCAAGATACGAGCAGTACTTC
TRBJ2-5 . TRBV5-1 TRBD1 CASSKTGLETQYF TGCGCCAGCAGCAAGACAGGGTTAGAGACCCAGTACTTC
TRBJ2-7 . TRBV21-1 . CASSKRFRDYSYEQYF TGTGCCAGCAGCAAACGATTCCGGGACTACTCCTACGAGCAGTACTTC
TRBJ1-4 . TRBV7-2 TRBD1 CASSLTGGEKLFF TGTGCCAGCAGCTTAACAGGGGGCGAAAAACTGTTTTTT
TRBJ1-5 once TRBV3-1/TRBV3-2 TRBD1 CASSQTGLNQPQHF TGTGCCAGCAGCCAGACAGGGCTAAATCAGCCCCAGCATTTT
TRBJ2-1 . TRBV4-2 TRBD2 CASSQEYWLAGTNEQFF TGTGCCAGCAGCCAAGAATATTGGCTAGCGGGAACCAATGAGCAGTTCTTC
TRBJ1-1 . TRBV3-1/TRBV3-2 . CASSPRGYGTEAFF TGTGCCAGCAGCCCAAGGGGGTATGGCACTGAAGCTTTCTTT
TRBJ1-2 . TRBV18 . CASSPPSQYGYTF TGTGCCAGCTCACCACCCTCGCAGTATGGCTACACCTTC
TRBJ2-2 . TRBV4-2 TRBD1 CASSQQGTGGTGELFF TGTGCCAGCAGCCAACAAGGGACAGGGGGAACCGGGGAGCTGTTTTTT
TRBJ1-6 . TRBV28 TRBD1 CAIQGARNSPLHF TGTGCCATACAGGGGGCGCGGAATTCACCCCTCCACTTT
TRBJ2-1 once TRBV7-7 TRBD1 CASSLGWQGAGNEQFF TGTGCTAGCAGCTTAGGGTGGCAGGGGGCAGGTAATGAGCAGTTCTTC
TRBJ2-3 . TRBV18 TRBD2 CASSPPYGGSPDTQYF TGTGCCAGCTCACCACCATACGGCGGGAGCCCAGATACGCAGTATTTT
TRBJ2-7 . TRBV27 TRBD1 CASSFRQGYQEQYF TGTGCCAGCAGTTTTAGACAGGGGTATCAGGAGCAGTACTTC
TRBJ2-3 . TRBV5-6 TRBD1 CASSTATDRVATDTQYF TGTGCCAGCAGCACGGCGACTGACAGGGTAGCCACAGATACGCAGTATTTT
TRBJ1-5 . TRBV28 . CASSLRGQPQHF TGTGCCAGCAGTTTGCGGGGACAGCCCCAGCATTTT
TRBJ1-5 few TRBV2 TRBD1 CASRIGQGPQPQHF TGTGCCAGCAGGATAGGACAGGGCCCGCAGCCCCAGCATTTT